This TCR beta chain emerged from a study of T cells in localized non-small cell lung cancer. Overall study findings and caveats: Among the tissues sampled, uninvolved adjacent lung had the highest T cell clonality, above tumor.

Generated by immunoSEQ multiplex PCR, the TCRdb table keeps only in-frame clones and is missing some. The sample has 1,500 to 2,000 clones, less than 25% seen once; the top ten hold roughly 17%. On this clone: The antigen remains undetermined.

V lost 2 bases and J lost 2, with 12 bases in between. CDR3 length equals 15 residues. Germline V lookup: CDR1 SGDLS, CDR2 YYNGEE. The TCR was taken from a male donor aged 60 or over with stage II lung adenocarcinoma. The sequencing used normal lung tissue next to the tumor, collected before any cancer treatment. The genes are TRBV9 and TRBJ2-3; TRBD1 is a possible D gene (5 bases). CDR3 DNA: TGTGCCAGCAGCGTGGGGCCGGTCCCCACAGATACGCAGTATTTT. This sequence encodes CASSVGPVPTDTQYF.